The next 25 T cell receptor beta chains were all read from a single sample in a study of PD-L1 blockade in urothelial cancer (dated by TCRdb to about 2017). Libraries were built with the immunoSEQ multiplex PCR assay. TCRdb mirrors the immuneACCESS table, restricted to in-frame sequences. Some clones are absent from its copies; in checked studies, under half trace to an unresolved V gene, and the reason for the others is unknown. Here the sample has 27,000 or so clones; around 86% occur a single time. The top ten clonotypes cover 1.5% to 2% of the sample. The input for sequencing was PBMCs, taken around atezolizumab (anti-PD-L1) treatment. The source is a man in his fifties or sixties with urothelial cancer.

The gene calls are TRBV7-2 and TRBJ2-7; 9 bases align to TRBD2. Losses at the gene ends were 5 bases for V and 3 bases for J; bases not matched to a gene: 8. In germline, CDR1 is SGHTA, CDR2 FQGNSA. The CDR3 totals 15 residues. The chain's CDR3 is CASSRSSGEGYEQYF. The CDR3 nucleotides are TGTGCCAGCAGCCGATCTAGCGGGGAGGGCTACGAGCAGTACTTC. Full variable domain (outside the CDR3, taken from reference TRBV7-2 and TRBJ2-7): GAGVSQSPSNKVTEKGKDVELRCDPISGHTALYWYRQSLGQGLEFLIYFQGNSAPDKSGLPSDRFSAERTGGSVSTLTIQRTQQEDSAVYLCASSRSSGEGYEQYFGPGTRLTVT.

The rearrangement joins TRBV6-4 to TRBJ2-1, with TRBD1 matching 10 bases. J was trimmed by 7 bases and V by 4 bases; bases with no gene match: 10. CDR3 length: 16 amino acids. Germline V lookup: CDR1 MRHNA, CDR2 SNTAGT. This chain's CDR3 is CASSAAGTGVINEQFF. The CDR3 nucleotides read TGTGCCAGCAGTGCGGCCGGGACAGGGGTGATTAATGAGCAGTTCTTC.

The sample holds one count of this clone. The CDR3 loop reads CASRITGGRDNEQFF. The CDR3 DNA is TGTGCCAGCAGAATTACAGGGGGCAGGGACAATGAGCAGTTCTTC. The V call is TRBV6-1, the J call TRBJ2-1, with 9 nucleotides matching TRBD1. From germline, CDR1 is MNHNS and CDR2 SASEGT. The CDR3 is 15 amino acids. V lost 6 bases, J lost 5 bases, and 8 bases stayed unmatched.

In this sample, this clone turned up once. The chain uses TRBV11-2 and TRBJ1-4; 9 positions agree with TRBD1. This CDR3 spans 17 amino acids. Germline assignment: CDR1 SGHAT and CDR2 FQNNGV. After removal of 4 bases from V and 7 bases from J, the junction contained 13 bases not matched to a gene. The CDR3 DNA reads TGTGCCAGCAGCTCCTCGCTCACAGGGGGCGCGGGTGAAAAACTGTTTTTT. Its protein product is CASSSSLTGGAGEKLFF.

The chain joins TRBV7-2 to TRBJ2-3; D ambiguous. The ends were cut back, 5 bases at V and 6 bases at J, with 15 bases in the middle. Looked up from germline, CDR1 is SGHTA and CDR2 is FQGNSA. This CDR3 contains 14 residues. CDR3 region: CASSHRVLPDTQYF. The CDR3 nucleotides read TGTGCCAGCAGCCACCGGGTCCTACCCGATACGCAGTATTTT. Looking up the rest from reference TRBV7-2 and TRBJ2-3 gives the full variable domain: GAGVSQSPSNKVTEKGKDVELRCDPISGHTALYWYRQSLGQGLEFLIYFQGNSAPDKSGLPSDRFSAERTGGSVSTLTIQRTQQEDSAVYLCASSHRVLPDTQYFGPGTRLTVL.

J is TRBJ1-2 and V is TRBV10-1; no reliable D call. From germline, CDR1 is WNHNN and CDR2 SYGVQD (reference sequence). The CDR3 is made up of 13 amino acids. The V gene lost 3 bases and the J gene lost 0 bases, with 5 bases spanning the gap. The CDR3 nucleotides read TGCGCCAGCAGTGACAGGCCTAACTATGGCTACACCTTC. Translated, it gives CASSDRPNYGYTF.

V usage is TRBV5-1 and J usage is TRBJ2-1, with D possibly being TRBD2 (6 bases). Per the germline V gene, CDR1 is SGHRS and CDR2 is YFSETQ. The CDR3 spans 14 residues. V lost 0 bases and J 7 bases, leaving 11 bases between the germline ends. Written as DNA, the CDR3 is TGCGCCAGCAGCTTGGCCGCGCGGGGAAATGAGCAGTTCTTC. Its protein is CASSLAARGNEQFF.

This chain links TRBV9 with TRBJ1-1; 7 bases are shared with TRBD1. This CDR3 has 15 amino acids. Trimming removed 0 bases from V and 5 bases from J; junction bases left unmatched: 7. Germline CDR1 and CDR2: SGDLS and YYNGEE. For the CDR3, the DNA is TGTGCCAGCAGCGTAGGCGGCAGGGGGAGGACTGAAGCTTTCTTT. Protein: CASSVGGRGRTEAFF. Full variable domain (missing parts from reference TRBV9 and TRBJ1-1): DSGVTQTPKHLITATGQRVTLRCSPRSGDLSVYWYQQSLDQGLQFLIQYYNGEERAKGNILERFSAQQFPDLHSELNLSSLELGDSALYFCASSVGGRGRTEAFFGQGTRLTVV.

V is TRBV27 and J is TRBJ1-1, with 7 bases fitting TRBD1. CDR3 length: 15 residues. The V gene's germline CDR1 is MNHEY and CDR2 SMNVEV (reference sequence). The V and J ends lost 5 bases and 3 bases, in that order; junction bases with no gene match: 9. Written as DNA, the CDR3 is TGTGCCAGCAGTCTCCACAGGGGATCGGACACTGAAGCTTTCTTT. Translating it yields CASSLHRGSDTEAFF.

This sequence joins TRBV27 and TRBJ1-5, with a tentative D call TRBD1 (6 bases). V lost 1 base and J lost 7, with 14 bases in between. The CDR3 consists of 15 residues. Germline lookup yields CDR1 MNHEY and CDR2 SMNVEV (reference sequence). The chain's CDR3 is CASSLLGRGPQPQHF. The CDR3 region has the DNA TGTGCCAGCAGTTTATTGGGCAGGGGTCCCCAGCCCCAGCATTTT.

The chain has TRBV27 and TRBJ1-2; D is undetermined. The V gene's germline CDR1 is MNHEY and CDR2 SMNVEV (reference sequence). V lost 3 bases to trimming and J lost 4 bases, with 12 bases between them. This CDR3 has 14 amino acids. The CDR3 spells CASSFTRSGYGYTF. CDR3 nucleotides: TGTGCCAGCAGTTTCACTCGGTCGGGCTATGGCTACACCTTC.

This sequence joins TRBV7-2 and TRBJ2-7; D might be TRBD2 (6 bases). Germline V CDR1 and CDR2: SGHTA, FQGNSA. This CDR3 spans 14 amino acids. The ends were cut back, 7 bases at V and 7 bases at J, with 20 bases in the middle. The CDR3, as DNA: TGTGCCAGCATCCTGAGCGCGCAGGGAGGAGAGCAGTACTTC. It translates to CASILSAQGGEQYF.

The chain employs TRBV11-2 and TRBJ2-7, with D hard to call. The CDR3 loop spans 13 amino acids. The germline V and J ends were trimmed by 5 bases and 3 bases, with 11 bases remaining between them. Germline-derived CDR1 and CDR2 are SGHAT and FQNNGV. The CDR3 region has the DNA TGTGCCAGCAGCCTCGGGTCCTTCTACGAGCAGTACTTC. It yields the protein CASSLGSFYEQYF.

The rearrangement uses TRBV2 and TRBJ1-2; D may be TRBD1 (5 bases). V shed 1 base and J shed 0 bases, with 15 bases lying between them. Germline V gene data show CDR1 as SNHLY and CDR2 as FYNNEI. The CDR3 has 17 amino acids. DNA of the CDR3: TGTGCCAGCAGTGAAGGTGCCGCGGGGGAGTCTAACTATGGCTACACCTTC. Its protein product is CASSEGAAGESNYGYTF. The variable domain in full, with the rest retrieved from reference TRBV2 and TRBJ1-2, is EPEVTQTPSHQVTQMGQEVILRCVPISNHLYFYWYRQILGQKVEFLVSFYNNEISEKSEIFDDQFSVERPDGSNFTLKIRSTKLEDSAMYFCASSEGAAGESNYGYTFGSGTRLTVV.

In this sample, this clone turned up once. The gene calls are TRBV18 and TRBJ2-5; 8 positions match TRBD2. This CDR3 is 11 amino acids long. The J segment lost 11 bases and the V segment lost 6 bases, leaving 5 bases of the junction unmatched. Germline V gene lookup returns CDR1 KGHSH and CDR2 LQKENI. This CDR3 is CASSNGGGQYF. CDR3 sequence (DNA): TGTGCCAGCTCCAATGGCGGGGGGCAGTACTTC.

This chain uses TRBV4-1 with TRBJ1-6, with a weak D call TRBD1 (6 bases). This CDR3 is built from 17 residues. The germline V gene has CDR1 MGHRA and CDR2 YSYEKL. The V gene lost 1 base and the J gene lost 5 bases, with 15 bases spanning the gap. In nucleotides, the CDR3 is TGCGCCAGCAGCCAAGTAGCCCAGGGGATCAATAATTCACCCCTCCACTTT. Translated, it gives CASSQVAQGINNSPLHF.

The chain uses TRBV27 and TRBJ2-1; 16 bases are shared with TRBD2. Germline loops: CDR1 MNHEY, CDR2 SMNVEV (reference sequence). The CDR3 covers 15 residues. Trimming at V came to 4 bases and at J to 8 bases, leaving 2 bases not matched to a gene. The CDR3 spells CASSWGTSGRDEQFF. Written as DNA, the CDR3 is TGTGCCAGCAGTTGGGGGACTAGCGGGAGGGATGAGCAGTTCTTC.

This clone was counted once. The J gene is TRBJ2-1, the V gene TRBV9; weak D call: TRBD1 (6 bases). CDR1 SGDLS and CDR2 YYNGEE come from the germline V gene. Trimming cost V 4 bases and J 6 bases, with 20 bases left between them. This CDR3 is built from 16 residues. CDR3 sequence reads: CASSPRTEGNVNEQFF. CDR3 bases: TGTGCCAGCAGCCCTCGGACAGAAGGGAACGTCAATGAGCAGTTCTTC.

V is TRBV19 and J is TRBJ2-5; perhaps TRBD1 as D (5 bases). Germline V gives CDR1 LNHDA, CDR2 SQIVND (reference sequence). The CDR3 spans 14 residues. V dropped 5 bases and J dropped 2 bases, with 12 bases sitting between them. The CDR3 here is CASSDPGKQETQYF. CDR3 in DNA: TGTGCCAGTAGTGACCCAGGGAAACAAGAGACCCAGTACTTC.

This chain connects TRBV7-9 to TRBJ2-7; tentatively, D is TRBD2 (5 bases). The CDR3 has 14 residues. The germline V gene has CDR1 SEHNR and CDR2 FQNEAQ (reference sequence). The V end lost 3 bases, the J end lost 0 bases, and 9 bases lay between the germline ends. The CDR3, as DNA: TGTGCCAGCAGCTTGGGAGAGTACTCCTACGAGCAGTACTTC. It encodes CASSLGEYSYEQYF. The variable domain in full, with the rest retrieved from reference TRBV7-9 and TRBJ2-7, is DTGVSQNPRHKITKRGQNVTFRCDPISEHNRLYWYRQTLGQGPEFLTYFQNEAQLEKSRLLSDRFSAERPKGSFSTLEIQRTEQGDSAMYLCASSLGEYSYEQYFGPGTRLTVT.

The chain uses TRBV15 and TRBJ2-1, with D possibly being TRBD2 (6 bases). Germline V gives CDR1 LNHNV, CDR2 YYDKDF (reference sequence). The CDR3 length is 17 residues. V lost 0 bases and J 5 bases, leaving 17 bases between the germline ends. This CDR3 is CATSREGPWRGDNEQFF. DNA for the CDR3: TGTGCCACCAGCAGAGAGGGGCCCTGGCGGGGAGACAATGAGCAGTTCTTC. The whole variable domain, filled in from reference TRBV15 and TRBJ2-1, reads DAMVIQNPRYQVTQFGKPVTLSCSQTLNHNVMYWYQQKSSQAPKLLFHYYDKDFNNEADTPDNFQSRRPNTSFCFLDIRSPGLGDTAMYLCATSREGPWRGDNEQFFGPGTRLTVL.

V usage is TRBV7-9 and J usage is TRBJ1-1; 8 bases fit TRBD1. Germline V gene lookup returns CDR1 SEHNR and CDR2 FQNEAQ (reference sequence). CDR3 length: 16 amino acids. The V gene end was trimmed by 5 bases and the J gene end by 0 bases; junction bases not matched to a gene: 8. The CDR3: CASSPTGGYMNTEAFF. The CDR3 DNA sequence: TGTGCCAGCAGCCCCACAGGGGGTTACATGAACACTGAAGCTTTCTTT.

V is TRBV19 and J is TRBJ2-1, with D perhaps matching TRBD2 (5 bases). Per the germline V gene, CDR1 is LNHDA and CDR2 is SQIVND (reference sequence). The CDR3 consists of 15 residues. V gave up 3 bases and J gave up 5 bases, with 14 bases separating them. This CDR3 is CASSMFSGSHNEQFF. CDR3 DNA: TGTGCCAGTAGTATGTTCAGCGGTAGTCACAATGAGCAGTTCTTC.

This sequence joins TRBV7-9 and TRBJ2-7, with TRBD1 matching over 9 bases. The CDR3 extends over 14 amino acids. The germline V gene has CDR1 SEHNR and CDR2 FQNEAQ (reference sequence). Unmatched junction bases numbered 8, after V lost 5 bases and J lost 6 bases. As DNA, the CDR3 is TGTGCCAGCAGCCGTGGGACAGGGATGCGCGAGCAGTACTTC. Translated: CASSRGTGMREQYF.

This clone was observed once. The genes are TRBV11-3 and TRBJ1-1; D unresolved. The ends were cut back, 1 base at V and 1 base at J, with 4 bases in the middle. The CDR3 is 13 residues long. Germline CDR1 reads SGHNT; CDR2 reads YENEEA. The CDR3 DNA reads TGTGCCAGCAGCTTAGGGCAGAACACTGAAGCTTTCTTT. It codes for CASSLGQNTEAFF.